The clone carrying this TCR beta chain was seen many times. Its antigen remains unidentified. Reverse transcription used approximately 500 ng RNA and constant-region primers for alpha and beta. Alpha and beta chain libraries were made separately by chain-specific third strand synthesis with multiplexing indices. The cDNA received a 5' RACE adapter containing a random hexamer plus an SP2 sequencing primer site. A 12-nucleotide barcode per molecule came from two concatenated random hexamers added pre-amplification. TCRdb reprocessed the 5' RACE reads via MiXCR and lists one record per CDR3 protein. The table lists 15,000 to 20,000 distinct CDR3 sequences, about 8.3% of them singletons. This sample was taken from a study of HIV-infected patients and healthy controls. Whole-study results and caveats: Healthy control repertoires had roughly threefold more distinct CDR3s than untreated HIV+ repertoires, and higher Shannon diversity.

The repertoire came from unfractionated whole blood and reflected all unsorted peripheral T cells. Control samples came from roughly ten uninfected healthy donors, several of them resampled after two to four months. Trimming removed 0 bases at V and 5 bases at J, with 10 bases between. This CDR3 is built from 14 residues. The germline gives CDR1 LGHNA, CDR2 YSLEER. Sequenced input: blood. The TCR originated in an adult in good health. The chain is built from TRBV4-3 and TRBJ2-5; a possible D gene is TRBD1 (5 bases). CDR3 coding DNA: TGCGCCAGCAGCCAAGACAGGGTCGTGGAGACCCAGTACTTC. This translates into CASSQDRVVETQYF.